Only one count was recorded for the clone carrying this T cell receptor (beta chain). Its antigen is currently unknown. CDR1 is MDHEN and CDR2 is SYDVKM in the germline V gene. This CDR3 region has 14 residues. The V end was cut by 1 base, the J end by 3 bases, with 10 bases between. This specimen comes from a study of somatic mutations in cytotoxic T cells in rheumatoid arthritis. The wider study: Collection of patient blood (around 33 ml EDTA) took place right after diagnosis, before any treatment. General study points: CD8+ T-cell clonality showed no significant difference between rheumatoid arthritis patients and age-matched healthy controls.

TCRdb's table, derived via immunoSEQ multiplex PCR, lists solely in-frame clones and lacks some. In the table there are 23,000 or so clones, roughly 80% of which are singletons. The rearrangement links TRBV28 to TRBJ2-7, with a weak D call TRBD1 (5 bases). The specimen was CD8+ T cells sorted from blood. The sequence was collected from an adult with rheumatoid arthritis. The CDR3 DNA sequence: TGTGCCAGCAGTTTATCTGCAGGGATCTACGAGCAGTACTTC. Protein product: CASSLSAGIYEQYF.